This T cell receptor (beta chain) was observed in a study of blood T cells in healthy people across ages. Study-level background: About one barcoded beta molecule per two T cells came from capture by template switching.

Using a J-beta primer mix together with a sample-barcoded 5' primer, a second PCR was run for roughly 7 to 11 cycles. MiXCR, applied by TCRdb to the 5' RACE reads, yields one record per CDR3 protein. This sample has under 850,000 distinct CDR3 sequences; about 37% occur once, and the top ten carry approximately 13%. Each donor had 8 to 10 milliliters of peripheral blood drawn. Findings of the study overall: Higher diversity, along with more naive CD4+ cells, distinguished long-lived donors from aged donors. A roughly linear fall in TCR beta diversity per million T cells was seen with increasing age.

This CDR3 has 12 amino acids. Germline assignment: CDR1 SEHNR and CDR2 FQNEAQ (reference sequence). Trimming removed 4 bases at V and 10 bases at J, with 10 bases between. This clonotype has more than one count but fewer than ten. Its specificity is unknown. The rearrangement links TRBV7-9 to TRBJ1-4; D call uncertain. The TCR was taken from a man aged 18-30 years in good health. Sequencing was performed on blood. Here the CDR3 reads CASSSDGRKLFF. The CDR3 coding sequence is TGTGCCAGCAGCTCTGATGGGCGAAAACTGTTTTTT. Drawing the rest from reference TRBV7-9 and TRBJ1-4, the complete variable domain is DTGVSQNPRHKITKRGQNVTFRCDPISEHNRLYWYRQTLGQGPEFLTYFQNEAQLEKSRLLSDRFSAERPKGSFSTLEIQRTEQGDSAMYLCASSSDGRKLFFGSGTQLSVL.